The T cell receptor beta chain under discussion was sequenced for a study of blood T cell repertoires in COVID-19. Overall study context: Nucleic acid was either cDNA or gDNA, and it came from T cells, B-cell-depleted T cells, or PBMCs.

Profiling relied on immunoSEQ multiplex PCR, and the TCRdb table lists in-frame clones only, not all of them. Here the sample spans about 120,000 clones, roughly nine tenths being singletons. As regards this clone: One end of the junction does not line up with germline, which may come from a read error.

In germline, CDR1 is SGHAT, CDR2 FQNNGV. CDR3 length: 14 amino acids. The chain carries TRBV11-2 and TRBJ2-1; D ambiguous. The sample taken for sequencing was peripheral blood. The source of this sequence is a man aged 65-85 years with active or convalescent COVID-19. CDR3 nucleotide sequence: TGTGCCAGCACCTTAGTGTACTCTTACAATGAGCAGTTCTTC. This gives the protein CASTLVYSYNEQFF.